This T cell receptor (beta chain) was obtained from a study of blood T cell repertoires in COVID-19. Repertoires were generated with immunoSEQ multiplex PCR, while TCRdb's copy carries only in-frame clones and drops some. The table records under 200,000 clones, around 80% of them present only once. The clonotype was recovered from a woman between 45 and 65 years old in a cohort exposed to, infected with or recovered from COVID-19 (not recorded which). Input material: PBMCs or T cells enriched from blood (not recorded which).

The CDR3 DNA reads as TGTGCCACCAGCTCACAGGCGGCCGGGGAGCTGTTTTTT. Protein sequence: CATSSQAAGELFF. The V gene is TRBV15, the J gene TRBJ2-2; the D gene is possibly TRBD1 (5 bases). Trimming removed 5 bases at V and 6 bases at J, with 10 bases between. This CDR3 has 13 amino acids. Germline V lookup: CDR1 LNHNV, CDR2 YYDKDF (reference sequence). Filled out from reference TRBV15 and TRBJ2-2, the complete variable domain reads DAMVIQNPRYQVTQFGKPVTLSCSQTLNHNVMYWYQQKSSQAPKLLFHYYDKDFNNEADTPDNFQSRRPNTSFCFLDIRSPGLGDTAMYLCATSSQAAGELFFGEGSRLTVL.